This TCR beta chain was identified during a study of blood T cells in healthy people across ages. Study-wide results and caveats: Diversity figures based on one million T cells were deemed too low. Unsorted PBMCs prevented conclusive naive versus antigen-experienced comparison.

Using a J-beta primer mix together with a sample-barcoded 5' primer, a second PCR was run for about 6 to 12 cycles. Every sample gave at least 2.5 million paired-end reads containing CDR3. TCRdb re-called the 5' RACE reads with MiXCR, one entry per CDR3 protein. Among hundreds of thousands of distinct CDR3 sequences listed, 49% were seen once. CDR1 is DFQATT and CDR2 is SNEGSKA in the germline V gene (reference sequence). Trimming cost V 2 bases and J 6 bases; bases outside gene matches: 6. This CDR3 has 14 residues. Note on this clonotype: What it binds is unknown.

Sequencing was carried out using blood. This chain uses TRBV20-1 with TRBJ2-1; 8 bases align to TRBD2. This receptor was taken from a woman aged 55-69 years in good health. The CDR3 DNA reads TGCAGTGCTAGATCTGGACTAGCTCTCAATGAGCAGTTCTTC. Translated: CSARSGLALNEQFF.